A single sample gave rise to the 29 T cell receptor beta chains below, sequenced in a study of response to subunit inactivated influenza vaccine. TCRdb itself ran the RT-PCR reads through MiXCR, one entry per CDR3 protein. The sample lists 500,000 to 600,000 distinct CDR3 sequences; 16% were seen once. The source was CD4+ T cells sorted from PBMCs, collected around 2 years after vaccination. The receptors stem from a man between 45 and 75 years old who received an inactivated influenza vaccine.

The rearrangement links TRBV2 to TRBJ1-5; D gene ambiguous. The CDR3 consists of 14 residues. V dropped 0 bases and J dropped 1 base, with 4 bases sitting between them. The germline CDR1 and CDR2 sequences are SNHLY and FYNNEI. The CDR3 region has the DNA TGTGCCAGCAGTGAAGCGGTGAGCAATCAGCCCCAGCATTTT. Translated: CASSEAVSNQPQHF.

The sample holds a few counts of this clonotype. CDR3 bases: TGTGCCAGCAGGGGGGGCGGGAGATCCCCCTACGAGCAGTACTTC. It yields the protein CASRGGGRSPYEQYF. This chain joins TRBV12-3 or TRBV12-4 and TRBJ2-7, with D perhaps matching TRBD2 (7 bases). The CDR3 sequence is 15 residues long. Deletions cut 6 bases from V and 2 bases from J, with 17 bases between.

CDR3 nucleotides: TGTGCCAGCACGAGCCCAGGGGTAGGCACAGATACGCAGTATTTT. Protein: CASTSPGVGTDTQYF. The chain is built from TRBV5-6 and TRBJ2-3; the D gene is possibly TRBD1 (6 bases). Germline-derived CDR1 and CDR2 are SGHDT and YYEEEE. V gave up 6 bases and J gave up 1 base, with 15 bases separating them. The CDR3 is made up of 15 amino acids.

The DNA of the CDR3 is TGTGCCACCAGCGGGGGGGGACATCGCCAAGAGACCCAGTACTTC. Translating gives CATSGGGHRQETQYF. The chain employs TRBV15 and TRBJ2-5, with D maybe TRBD2 (7 bases). V was cut by 5 bases and J by 1 base, with 14 bases left in between. The germline V gene encodes CDR1 LNHNV and CDR2 YYDKDF (reference sequence). The CDR3 totals 15 residues. Supplemented by reference TRBV15 and TRBJ2-5, the full variable domain reads DAMVIQNPRYQVTQFGKPVTLSCSQTLNHNVMYWYQQKSSQAPKLLFHYYDKDFNNEADTPDNFQSRRPNTSFCFLDIRSPGLGDTAMYLCATSGGGHRQETQYFGPGTRLLVL.

V is TRBV12-3 or TRBV12-4 and J is TRBJ2-5; unclear D gene. Trimming shortened V by 4 bases and J by 9 bases, and 15 bases separated the two germline ends. The length of the CDR3 is 13 residues. In DNA, the CDR3 is TGTGCCAGCAGTTCCAACCGAAATGGTCCCCAGTACTTC. Its translation is CASSSNRNGPQYF.

This clonotype was counted only a few times. The chain has TRBV5-1 and TRBJ2-5; D may be TRBD2 (6 bases). The germline CDR1 and CDR2 sequences are SGHRS and YFSETQ. Trimming shortened V by 4 bases and J by 4 bases, and 20 bases separated the two germline ends. This CDR3 contains 16 residues. The CDR3, as DNA: TGCGCCAGCAGCCTAACACCGGGACTTAGGGGAGAGACCCAGTACTTC. It encodes CASSLTPGLRGETQYF.

This rearrangement joins TRBV14 to TRBJ2-5; no reliable D call. Germline-derived CDR1 and CDR2 are SGHDN and FVKESK. The CDR3 totals 15 residues. Trimming shortened V by 0 bases and J by 1 base, and 9 bases separated the two germline ends. Written as DNA, the CDR3 is TGTGCCAGCAGCCAAGAGGAAGGGTTCCAAGAGACCCAGTACTTC. Translation: CASSQEEGFQETQYF.

This clonotype was counted between two and nine times. This sequence joins TRBV9 and TRBJ1-4, with 7 bases lining up with TRBD1. This CDR3 has 15 residues. Trimming took 3 bases from V and 5 from J; bases not matched to a gene: 7. CDR1 is SGDLS and CDR2 is YYNGEE in the germline V gene. The CDR3 sequence: CASSGPGTVNEKLFF. The CDR3 DNA follows: TGTGCCAGCAGCGGCCCCGGGACAGTGAATGAAAAACTGTTTTTT.

In this sample, this clonotype turned up a few times. CDR3 nucleotide sequence: TGTGCCATCAGTGAGTCTGGGACAGCAGATACGCAGTATTTT. It translates to CAISESGTADTQYF. V gene TRBV10-3 combines with J gene TRBJ2-3; 7 bases fit TRBD1. Trimming cost V 0 bases and J 4 bases; bases outside gene matches: 1. In germline, CDR1 is ENHRY, CDR2 SYGVKD. This CDR3 has 14 residues.

This clonotype occurred many times. The chain links TRBV6-2 or TRBV6-3 to TRBJ2-7; D ambiguous. The CDR3 is 13 residues long. Germline lookup yields CDR1 MNHEY and CDR2 SVGEGT. V lost 0 bases and J lost 3, with 6 bases in between. The CDR3 DNA reads as TGTGCCAGCAGTTACTCGCAGCTCTACGAGCAGTACTTC. Amino acids: CASSYSQLYEQYF.

The rearrangement uses TRBV3-1 and TRBJ2-5; D is tentatively TRBD1 or TRBD2 (5 bases each). CDR1 LGHDT and CDR2 YNNKEL come from the germline V gene (reference sequence). V lost 6 bases, J lost 1 base, and 15 bases lay in between. The CDR3 contains 15 residues. The CDR3 region is CASSPLVGAQETQYF. CDR3 coding DNA: TGTGCCAGCAGTCCCTTGGTCGGGGCCCAAGAGACCCAGTACTTC.

The rearrangement uses TRBV12-3 or TRBV12-4 and TRBJ1-5; 7 bases align to TRBD1. The V segment lost 6 bases and the J segment 7 bases; nucleotides outside the gene matches: 9. The CDR3 extends over 14 amino acids. The CDR3 is CASRDKTGNQPQHF. CDR3 nucleotide sequence: TGTGCCAGCAGGGACAAGACAGGGAACCAGCCCCAGCATTTT.

In this sample, this clonotype turned up many times. The rearrangement uses TRBV4-2 and TRBJ1-2, with a possible D match to TRBD1 (5 bases). This CDR3 region has 14 residues. Between the trimmed V and J ends, which lost 4 bases and 8 bases, there was a span of 17 bases. The germline gives CDR1 LGHNA, CDR2 YNFKEQ. DNA of the CDR3: TGTGCCAGCAGCCGTAACACCGGGGCAGACGGCTACACCTTC. This encodes CASSRNTGADGYTF.

The chain joins TRBV3-1 to TRBJ2-1; no clear D gene. V lost 0 bases to trimming and J lost 10 bases, with 10 bases between them. Germline-derived CDR1 and CDR2 are LGHDT and YNNKEL (reference sequence). This CDR3 is 13 amino acids long. The CDR3, as DNA: TGTGCCAGCAGCCAAGATCCCGGTTGGGAGCAGTTCTTC. Amino acid sequence: CASSQDPGWEQFF.

The J gene is TRBJ1-4, the V gene TRBV6-6; possible D gene TRBD1, 5 bases. V lost 5 bases and J lost 3, with 7 bases in between. CDR1 is MNHNY, CDR2 SVGAGI, per germline (reference sequence). This CDR3 is 13 amino acids long. The CDR3 spells CASSRQSNEKLFF. The CDR3 nucleotides are TGTGCCAGCAGTCGACAGTCTAATGAAAAACTGTTTTTT.

The CDR3 DNA sequence: TGTGCCAGCAGCCACCCAGCCCACTCCGGGGGGGCCTTGCCAGATACGCAGTATTTT. It specifies CASSHPAHSGGALPDTQYF. This rearrangement joins TRBV4-2 to TRBJ2-3, with 8 positions matching TRBD2. The V gene's germline CDR1 is LGHNA and CDR2 YNFKEQ. The CDR3 is 19 amino acids. The J segment lost 4 bases and the V segment lost 3 bases, leaving 18 bases of the junction unmatched.

The chain uses TRBV5-1 and TRBJ2-1; TRBD2 matches 13 bases. The V gene's germline CDR1 is SGHRS and CDR2 YFSETQ. With V trimmed by 1 base and J by 4 bases, 5 bases remained unmatched. The CDR3 totals 17 residues. The CDR3 reads CASSLRLAGGLYNEQFF. In DNA form, the CDR3 reads TGCGCCAGCAGCTTGAGACTAGCGGGGGGACTATACAATGAGCAGTTCTTC.

A few counts support this clonotype. The chain has TRBV24-1 and TRBJ2-3; D remains unclear. CDR3 length: 12 amino acids. V lost 6 bases, J lost 5 bases, and 8 bases lay in between. The germline V gene encodes CDR1 KGHDR and CDR2 SFDVKD. CDR3 sequence: CATSSGRDTQYF. The CDR3 DNA reads as TGTGCCACCAGTTCGGGTCGAGATACGCAGTATTTT.

The V gene is TRBV19, the J gene TRBJ1-5; TRBD1 might be the D (6 bases). Germline V gene sequence: CDR1 LNHDA, CDR2 SQIVND (reference sequence). This CDR3 is 17 amino acids long. The V end was cut by 9 bases, the J end by 0 bases, with 21 bases between. In DNA, the CDR3 is TGTGCCAGCAAACGGACAGTACAAACCTATAGCAATCAGCCCCAGCATTTT. It encodes CASKRTVQTYSNQPQHF.

Only a few counts were recorded for this clonotype. The chain uses TRBV20-1 and TRBJ1-2, with TRBD1 as a possible D gene (5 bases). This CDR3 spans 13 amino acids. Trimming took off 3 bases at V and 7 bases at J, with 15 bases between the two ends. Germline CDR1 is DFQATT and CDR2 is SNEGSKA (reference sequence). The CDR3 loop reads CSARQDGTFGYTF. Written as DNA, the CDR3 is TGCAGTGCTAGGCAGGACGGGACTTTTGGCTACACCTTC.

The V and J genes are TRBV11-2 and TRBJ2-5; tentative D call: TRBD1 (6 bases). CDR3 length: 15 amino acids. Per the germline V gene, CDR1 is SGHAT and CDR2 is FQNNGV. Trimming removed 5 bases at V and 1 base at J, with 14 bases between. CDR3: CASSKWTARQETQYF. The CDR3 nucleotides read TGTGCCAGCAGCAAGTGGACAGCGCGCCAAGAGACCCAGTACTTC. Together with reference TRBV11-2 and TRBJ2-5, the CDR3 gives the full variable domain: EAGVAQSPRYKIIEKRQSVAFWCNPISGHATLYWYQQILGQGPKLLIQFQNNGVVDDSQLPKDRFSAERLKGVDSTLKIQPAKLEDSAVYLCASSKWTARQETQYFGPGTRLLVL.

V and J are TRBV28 and TRBJ2-3; the match to TRBD2 covers 7 bases. The CDR3 runs to 17 residues. Germline CDR1 and CDR2: MDHEN and SYDVKM. After removal of 3 bases from V and 2 bases from J, the junction contained 11 bases not matched to a gene. CDR3 protein: CASSFPLALADTDTQYF. As DNA, the CDR3 is TGTGCCAGCAGTTTCCCCCTTGCGCTAGCGGACACAGATACGCAGTATTTT.

The rearrangement uses TRBV3-1 and TRBJ1-1; D remains unclear. This CDR3 comprises 13 residues. The germline V gene encodes CDR1 LGHDT and CDR2 YNNKEL (reference sequence). The ends were cut back, 5 bases at V and 4 bases at J, with 11 bases in the middle. DNA for the CDR3: TGTGCCAGCAGCGACGTTGGAAGCACTGAAGCTTTCTTT. Protein product: CASSDVGSTEAFF.

This clonotype occurred many times. CDR3 sequence (DNA): TGTGCCAGCACTCGGGACACAGCGTTCTACGAGCAGTACTTC. Amino acids: CASTRDTAFYEQYF. The chain employs TRBV6-2 or TRBV6-3 and TRBJ2-7, with D possibly matching TRBD1 (6 bases). CDR3 length: 14 amino acids. Germline lookup yields CDR1 MNHEY and CDR2 SVGEGT. V lost 7 bases and J 3 bases, leaving 16 bases between the germline ends.

The chain carries TRBV7-8 and TRBJ2-7, with TRBD1 identical over 9 bases. The germline gives CDR1 SGHVS, CDR2 FQNEAQ. The CDR3 loop spans 14 amino acids. V gave up 5 bases and J gave up 2 bases; unmatched junction bases: 4. CDR3 loop: CASSIRQGAYEQYF. CDR3 sequence (DNA): TGTGCCAGCAGCATTAGACAGGGGGCCTACGAGCAGTACTTC.

Only a few counts were recorded for this clonotype. The genes are TRBV7-3 and TRBJ2-1, with D unresolved. The germline gives CDR1 SGHTA, CDR2 FQGTGA. The germline V and J ends were trimmed by 5 bases and 8 bases, with 13 bases remaining between them. The CDR3 extends over 13 amino acids. CDR3 nucleotides: TGTGCCAGCAGCGGTGGACCGGCGGATGAGCAGTTCTTC. This sequence encodes CASSGGPADEQFF.

The rearrangement uses TRBV4-2 and TRBJ1-1; 9 nucleotides align to TRBD1. The J segment lost 0 bases and the V segment lost 3 bases, leaving 2 bases of the junction unmatched. The germline gives CDR1 LGHNA, CDR2 YNFKEQ. This CDR3 spans 15 amino acids. The CDR3 DNA reads TGTGCCAGCAGCCAGGGGGACAGGGTGAACACTGAAGCTTTCTTT. Its protein is CASSQGDRVNTEAFF.

This clonotype turned up a few times. This chain links TRBV28 with TRBJ2-1; D possibly uses TRBD1 or TRBD2 (6 bases each). The CDR3 length is 15 residues. CDR1 is MDHEN and CDR2 is SYDVKM in the germline V gene. Trimming took off 3 bases at V and 7 bases at J, with 16 bases between the two ends. The CDR3 here is CASSFFGGTGNEQFF. CDR3 nucleotides: TGTGCCAGCAGTTTTTTCGGGGGCACGGGGAATGAGCAGTTCTTC.

The rearrangement uses TRBV6-2 or TRBV6-3 and TRBJ2-3; 7 bases map to TRBD1. The germline CDR1 and CDR2 sequences are MNHEY and SVGEGT. The junction had 7 bases not matched to a gene; V was cut back by 2 bases and J by 5 bases. This CDR3 has 15 residues. In nucleotides, the CDR3 is TGTGCCAGCAGTTACCAGAGGGGGCCAGGAGATACGCAGTATTTT. It is translated as CASSYQRGPGDTQYF.